A single sample gave rise to the 20 T cell receptor beta chains below, sequenced in a study of Graves' ophthalmopathy and Graves' hyperthyroidism. Amplification from RNA transcripts yielded the TCR beta CDR3 regions. Second-round multiplex PCR followed a first-round RT-PCR using HTBI primers. Each CDR3 protein gets one entry after TCRdb re-called the multiplex PCR reads with MiXCR. Seen here are 360,000 or so distinct CDR3 sequences, 15% to 20% observed once, and the top ten hold around 1.4%. The sample consisted of peripheral blood. These receptors were obtained from a woman aged 18-29 years with Graves' ophthalmopathy.

The chain employs TRBV20-1 and TRBJ1-1, with D unclear. V was cut by 5 bases and J by 0 bases, with 13 bases left in between. The CDR3 runs to 14 residues. Per the germline V gene, CDR1 is DFQATT and CDR2 is SNEGSKA (reference sequence). This chain's CDR3 is CSAGYEGLNTEAFF. CDR3 nucleotide sequence: TGCAGTGCTGGTTATGAGGGATTGAACACTGAAGCTTTCTTT.

There are many counts of this clonotype. The rearrangement uses TRBV5-5 and TRBJ1-1, with 9 bases aligning to TRBD1. V lost 2 bases, J lost 1 base, and 3 bases stayed unmatched. Germline CDR1 and CDR2: SGHKS and YYEKEE (reference sequence). The CDR3 runs 15 residues. In nucleotides, the CDR3 is TGTGCCAGCAGCTTCGGGGACAGGGAGAACACTGAAGCTTTCTTT. Protein: CASSFGDRENTEAFF.

The chain is built from TRBV20-1 and TRBJ1-1, with D possibly TRBD1 on 6 matching bases. Trimming cost V 1 base and J 3 bases, with 21 bases left between them. The CDR3 is 17 amino acids. Germline V CDR1 and CDR2: DFQATT, SNEGSKA (reference sequence). The CDR3 nucleotides are TGCAGTGCTAGAGGGGTAGGGGGTGGGGACCTCGACACTGAAGCTTTCTTT. Translated, it gives CSARGVGGGDLDTEAFF.

This clonotype has a count of ten or more. This chain joins TRBV4-3 and TRBJ1-5; D perhaps matches TRBD1 (5 bases). Germline CDR1 reads LGHNA; CDR2 reads YSLEER. CDR3 length: 15 residues. Trimming took off 0 bases at V and 5 bases at J, with 11 bases between the two ends. In nucleotides, the CDR3 is TGCGCCAGCAGCCAAGATCGGCAGGGCTATCAGCCCCAGCATTTT. This sequence encodes CASSQDRQGYQPQHF.

At least ten counts were recorded for this clonotype. The chain couples TRBV30 to TRBJ1-6; D might be TRBD1 (6 bases). Germline loops: CDR1 GTSNPN, CDR2 SVGIG (reference sequence). Trimming shortened V by 0 bases and J by 11 bases, and 14 bases separated the two germline ends. The CDR3 covers 14 residues. The DNA of the CDR3 is TGTGCCTGGAGTGTTGGGCAGGGGACGCCACCCCTCCACTTT. This translates into CAWSVGQGTPPLHF.

This clonotype was observed at least ten times. The V and J genes are TRBV12-3 or TRBV12-4 and TRBJ1-2, with a tentative D call TRBD1 (6 bases). This CDR3 is 15 amino acids long. Trimming took off 2 bases at V and 7 bases at J, with 17 bases between the two ends. CDR3 amino acids: CASSLKEGGAGGYTF. The CDR3 DNA reads as TGTGCCAGCAGTTTAAAAGAAGGGGGGGCTGGTGGCTACACCTTC.

This clonotype was counted at least ten times. The chain uses TRBV11-2 and TRBJ2-2; 7 bases are a match to TRBD1. Trimming cost V 7 bases and J 4 bases; bases outside gene matches: 12. Germline values: CDR1 SGHAT, CDR2 FQNNGV. CDR3 size: 16 residues. The CDR3 region has the DNA TGTGCCAGCATCCGTCCGGGACAGAGTCTCACCGGGGAGCTGTTTTTT. The encoded protein is CASIRPGQSLTGELFF.

The sample holds many counts of this clonotype. V gene TRBV6-1 combines with J gene TRBJ1-6; D gene unclear. Per the germline V gene, CDR1 is MNHNS and CDR2 is SASEGT. This CDR3 is built from 14 residues. The V gene lost 7 bases and the J gene lost 7 bases, with 14 bases spanning the gap. CDR3 nucleotide sequence: TGTGCCAGCAACTTCGGGCGGCACAATTCACCCCTCCACTTT. Translation gives CASNFGRHNSPLHF.

This clonotype was observed at least ten times. This chain uses TRBV30 with TRBJ2-5, with 7 bases that match TRBD1. V gave up 0 bases and J gave up 9 bases; unmatched junction bases: 7. The CDR3 has 13 residues. Germline V gives CDR1 GTSNPN, CDR2 SVGIG (reference sequence). The CDR3 DNA follows: TGTGCCTGGAGTGTACAGGGGCGACGGGCCCAGTACTTC. Translating it yields CAWSVQGRRAQYF.

This clonotype was observed many times. The CDR3 sequence: CASRPLTGNEQYF. CDR3 nucleotides: TGTGCCAGCAGGCCACTTACAGGTAACGAGCAGTACTTC. V usage is TRBV28 and J usage is TRBJ2-7; D possibly corresponds to TRBD1 (5 bases). V was clipped by 6 bases and J by 5 bases, with 14 bases between them. CDR3 length equals 13 residues. Germline V lookup: CDR1 MDHEN, CDR2 SYDVKM.

This clonotype has a count of ten or more. The chain carries TRBV28 and TRBJ1-2, with 8 bases identical to TRBD1. Germline V gene lookup returns CDR1 MDHEN and CDR2 SYDVKM. The CDR3 has 16 residues. After removal of 4 bases from V and 4 bases from J, the junction contained 11 bases not matched to a gene. CDR3 in amino acids: CASSWDEQGGVYGYTF. The CDR3 DNA is TGTGCCAGCAGTTGGGATGAACAGGGGGGAGTCTATGGCTACACCTTC.

The V call is TRBV9, the J call TRBJ2-7; 7 bases agree with TRBD2. The CDR3 consists of 13 residues. Germline assignment: CDR1 SGDLS and CDR2 YYNGEE. Trimming cost V 2 bases and J 5 bases; bases outside gene matches: 4. CDR3 DNA sequence: TGTGCCAGCAGCGTTAGTGGGAGGGACGAGCAGTACTTC. Amino acids: CASSVSGRDEQYF.

The rearrangement links TRBV7-9 to TRBJ2-2; D not resolved. The V gene lost 5 bases and the J gene lost 3 bases, with 7 bases spanning the gap. The CDR3 contains 13 residues. CDR1 SEHNR and CDR2 FQNEAQ come from the germline V gene (reference sequence). The CDR3 region has the DNA TGTGCCAGCAGCCCGGGTTACACCGGGGAGCTGTTTTTT. This codes for CASSPGYTGELFF.

This clonotype was observed many times. The rearrangement uses TRBV2 and TRBJ2-7, with 9 positions matching TRBD1. CDR1 SNHLY and CDR2 FYNNEI come from the germline V gene. After removal of 6 bases from V and 6 bases from J, the junction contained 6 bases not matched to a gene. This CDR3 region has 13 residues. The DNA of the CDR3 is TGTGCCAGCAGCCAGGACAGGGGTTTCGAGCAGTACTTC. Translation: CASSQDRGFEQYF.

This clonotype was seen many times. The J gene is TRBJ2-5, the V gene TRBV6-4, with D perhaps being TRBD1 or TRBD2 (6 bases each). In germline, CDR1 is MRHNA, CDR2 SNTAGT. The CDR3 is 16 residues long. V was shortened by 8 bases and J by 1 base, with 20 bases between the two germline ends. The CDR3 sequence is CASEGGGRAFQETQYF. DNA of the CDR3: TGTGCCAGCGAGGGGGGCGGAAGGGCCTTCCAAGAGACCCAGTACTTC.

The table lists this clonotype with many counts. The gene calls are TRBV4-3 and TRBJ2-2, with D maybe TRBD2 (5 bases). This CDR3 is built from 17 residues. Trimming took off 4 bases at V and 0 bases at J, with 15 bases between the two ends. Germline V gene lookup returns CDR1 LGHNA and CDR2 YSLEER. CDR3 coding DNA: TGCGCCAGCAGCCTTCTCGGTCTAGCTTCGAACACCGGGGAGCTGTTTTTT. Translated: CASSLLGLASNTGELFF.

The gene calls are TRBV12-3 or TRBV12-4 and TRBJ2-7; 13 nucleotides agree with TRBD2. Trimming took 5 bases from V and 6 from J; bases not matched to a gene: 7. This CDR3 comprises 15 residues. CDR3 in amino acids: CASSLGTSGNSEQYF. Here the CDR3 DNA reads TGTGCCAGCAGTCTGGGGACTAGCGGGAATAGCGAGCAGTACTTC.

This clonotype was observed many times. V is TRBV6-1 and J is TRBJ1-1; no clear D gene. The germline V gene encodes CDR1 MNHNS and CDR2 SASEGT. The length of the CDR3 is 12 residues. Trimming removed 6 bases at V and 5 bases at J, with 10 bases between. The chain's CDR3 is CASSRSTTEAFF. Here the CDR3 DNA reads TGTGCCAGCAGCCGCTCAACTACTGAAGCTTTCTTT.

This clonotype was seen many times. The V call is TRBV6-1, the J call TRBJ1-4, with no clear D. Germline values: CDR1 MNHNS, CDR2 SASEGT. Between the trimmed V and J ends, which lost 5 bases and 0 bases, there was a span of 7 bases. This CDR3 is built from 14 residues. The CDR3 is CASSQFATNEKLFF. CDR3 DNA: TGTGCCAGCAGTCAGTTTGCAACTAATGAAAAACTGTTTTTT.

This clonotype was recorded at least ten times. V usage is TRBV5-1 and J usage is TRBJ2-2, with D unresolved. CDR3 length equals 14 residues. V was shortened by 1 base and J by 5 bases, with 9 bases between the two germline ends. CDR1 SGHRS and CDR2 YFSETQ come from the germline V gene. The CDR3 loop reads CASSLFDATGELFF. The DNA of the CDR3 is TGCGCCAGCAGCTTGTTTGACGCAACCGGGGAGCTGTTTTTT.